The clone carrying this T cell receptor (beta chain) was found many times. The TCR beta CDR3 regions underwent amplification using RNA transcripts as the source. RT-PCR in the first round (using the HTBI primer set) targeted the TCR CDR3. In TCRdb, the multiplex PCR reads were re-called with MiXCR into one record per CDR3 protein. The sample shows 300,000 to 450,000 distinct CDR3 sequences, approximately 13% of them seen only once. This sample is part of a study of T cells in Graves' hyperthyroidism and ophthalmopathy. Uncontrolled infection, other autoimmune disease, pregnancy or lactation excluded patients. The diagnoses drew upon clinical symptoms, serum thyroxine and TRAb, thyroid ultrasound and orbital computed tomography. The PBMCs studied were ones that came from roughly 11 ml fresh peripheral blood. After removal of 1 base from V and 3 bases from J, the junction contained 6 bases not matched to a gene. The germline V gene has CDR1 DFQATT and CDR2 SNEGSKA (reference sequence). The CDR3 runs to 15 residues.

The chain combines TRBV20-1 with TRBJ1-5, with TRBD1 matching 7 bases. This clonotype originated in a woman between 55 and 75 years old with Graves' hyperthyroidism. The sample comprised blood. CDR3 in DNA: TGCAGTGCTAGAGGGGGGGGACAGCCCAATCAGCCCCAGCATTTT. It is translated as CSARGGGQPNQPQHF.